The present TCR beta chain was sequenced within a study of cytomegalovirus exposure and HLA in healthy donors. Study-level points and caveats: The sole available immune exposure information was CMV serostatus.

The germline gives CDR1 GTSNPN, CDR2 SVGIG (reference sequence). Trimming at V came to 2 bases and at J to 0 bases, leaving 3 bases not matched to a gene. The CDR3 has 15 residues. Notes on this clone: Its antigen is not identified.

The study ran its PCR with 60 Vbeta and 13 Jbeta primers. Sequenced by immunoSEQ multiplex PCR; TCRdb stores in-frame clones only, minus some. The table has about 73,000 clones, about 81% seen once; the top ten hold roughly 12%. The sequencing sample was made of PBMCs. The chain combines TRBV30 with TRBJ2-1, with TRBD2 identical over 8 bases. The sequence came from a man in his 70s in good health and CMV-seronegative. The CDR3 nucleotides read TGTGCCTGGAGTTTGAGCGGGGGCTCCTACAATGAGCAGTTCTTC. This codes for CAWSLSGGSYNEQFF.